The 21 T cell receptor beta chains below come from one sample, sequenced in a study of Ad26.COV2.S vaccination and SARS-CoV-2 variants. Some clones are missing from TCRdb's copy, which holds only in-frame ones; the method was immunoSEQ multiplex PCR. The table shows some 520,000 clones, with around 88% occurring only once. Treatment defined: roughly 18 received Ad26.COV2.S at low or high dose, single or two shots; roughly 5 received placebo; per-sample allocation not given. Samples were taken on day 63 after the first vaccine or placebo injection. The sample consisted of peripheral blood, taken in a trial of Ad26.COV2.S vaccine versus placebo. The receptors come from a person between 18 and 65 years old who received the Ad26.COV2.S COVID-19 vaccine or a placebo.

The V and J genes are TRBV7-9 and TRBJ1-1; perhaps TRBD1 as D (5 bases). Germline assignment: CDR1 SEHNR and CDR2 FQNEAQ (reference sequence). The CDR3 is 15 amino acids. V gave up 5 bases and J gave up 1 base, with 14 bases separating them. The CDR3 coding sequence is TGTGCCAGCAGCCCCCGGGACCTATCGAACACTGAAGCTTTCTTT. Translation: CASSPRDLSNTEAFF.

On this clone itself: The sample contains more than one DNA sequence encoding this CDR3. The chain employs TRBV7-9 and TRBJ1-1; D not resolved. This CDR3 is built from 13 residues. Trimming took 3 bases from V and 3 from J, leaving 8 bases between them. Germline values: CDR1 SEHNR, CDR2 FQNEAQ (reference sequence). For the CDR3, the DNA is TGTGCCAGCAGCTTCGGCAGAGACACTGAAGCTTTCTTT. This translates into CASSFGRDTEAFF.

The rearrangement links TRBV6-5 to TRBJ2-7, with 12 bases that match TRBD2. The ends lost 10 bases at V and 4 bases at J; junction bases unmatched: 5. In germline, CDR1 is MNHEY, CDR2 SVGAGI. The CDR3 length is 13 residues. CDR3 nucleotides: TGTGCCACGCGACTAGCGGGAGTATACGAGCAGTACTTC. Amino acid sequence: CATRLAGVYEQYF.

This chain links TRBV11-2 with TRBJ1-2; possible D gene TRBD1, 6 bases. Trimming took off 2 bases at V and 7 bases at J, with 17 bases between the two ends. Germline V gene lookup returns CDR1 SGHAT and CDR2 FQNNGV. The CDR3 spans 15 residues. CDR3 protein: CASSLFQGWGPGYTF. The CDR3 DNA is TGTGCCAGCAGCTTATTTCAGGGTTGGGGGCCTGGCTACACCTTC.

On this clone: The junction does not match germline at one end; this may be a read error. The V gene is TRBV15, the J gene TRBJ2-7, with TRBD2 as a possible D gene (5 bases). The length of the CDR3 is 14 residues. Germline CDR1 and CDR2: LNHNV and YYDKDF (reference sequence). CDR3 DNA sequence: TGTGCCACCAGGCAGGAGGAGTCTTCCTCCGAGCAGTACTTC. It encodes CATRQEESSSEQYF.

For this clone: The sample carries other DNA sequences with the same CDR3. The chain is built from TRBV4-2 and TRBJ1-5; tentatively, D is TRBD1 (5 bases). Germline V lookup: CDR1 LGHNA, CDR2 YNFKEQ. V lost 3 bases and J 4 bases, leaving 7 bases between the germline ends. The CDR3 contains 13 residues. CDR3 sequence (DNA): TGTGCCAGCAGCCAGGGGCGAAATCAGCCCCAGCATTTT. This translates into CASSQGRNQPQHF.

The chain employs TRBV9 and TRBJ2-1, with unresolved D. V was pared by 5 bases and J by 8 bases, with 17 bases between. CDR3 size: 14 residues. Germline CDR1 is SGDLS and CDR2 is YYNGEE. The CDR3 nucleotides are TGTGCCAGCAGGCAACCCCCCAGGTGGGATGAGCAGTTCTTC. Encoded protein: CASRQPPRWDEQFF.

This clone was seen a single time. This CDR3 reads CASSQAGPGLLGWAFF. The CDR3 DNA reads TGTGCCAGCAGCCAAGCAGGACCGGGACTCCTTGGTTGGGCTTTCTTT. The rearrangement joins TRBV4-2 to TRBJ1-1; D is possibly TRBD1 (5 bases). The CDR3 runs to 16 residues. V lost 1 base to trimming and J lost 11 bases, with 23 bases between them. Germline V gene lookup returns CDR1 LGHNA and CDR2 YNFKEQ.

The genes are TRBV9 and TRBJ2-1, with 13 bases aligning to TRBD2. Germline V gene lookup returns CDR1 SGDLS and CDR2 YYNGEE. Trimming took 5 bases from V and 0 from J; bases not matched to a gene: 14. The CDR3 has 20 amino acids. CDR3 DNA: TGTGCCAGCAGAGGGGATGGGGGACTAGCGGGGAAGAGCTCCTACAATGAGCAGTTCTTC. Its translation is CASRGDGGLAGKSSYNEQFF.

This sequence joins TRBV14 and TRBJ1-5; D is possibly TRBD1 (5 bases). The CDR3 extends over 17 amino acids. CDR1 and CDR2 (germline): SGHDN, FVKESK. Trimming took 3 bases from V and 3 from J, leaving 18 bases between them. The DNA of the CDR3 is TGTGCCAGCAGCCACAGGGCGACCACAGGTGCCAATCAGCCCCAGCATTTT. Its protein product is CASSHRATTGANQPQHF.

The chain employs TRBV7-2 and TRBJ2-3; 8 bases fit TRBD2. The CDR3 is 15 residues long. CDR1 is SGHTA and CDR2 is FQGNSA in the germline V gene. After removal of 1 base from V and 3 bases from J, the junction contained 3 bases not matched to a gene. CDR3 bases: TGTGCCAGCAGCTTAGATCCTAGCGGGACAGATACGCAGTATTTT. It codes for CASSLDPSGTDTQYF.

The CDR3 spells CASSSVAGGPADTQYF. Here the CDR3 DNA reads TGTGCCAGCAGCTCTGTAGCGGGAGGGCCGGCAGATACGCAGTATTTT. The chain employs TRBV5-6 and TRBJ2-3; 11 nucleotides agree with TRBD2. Trimming took 3 bases from V and 4 from J; bases not matched to a gene: 7. CDR1 SGHDT and CDR2 YYEEEE come from the germline V gene. This CDR3 has 16 residues.

As regards this clone: Other nucleotide sequences from this sample produce the same CDR3. The rearrangement uses TRBV30 and TRBJ2-7; D is uncertain. The germline CDR1 and CDR2 sequences are GTSNPN and SVGIG (reference sequence). This CDR3 spans 12 amino acids. Trimming removed 0 bases from V and 2 bases from J, with 5 bases in between. The CDR3: CAWSVSTYEQYF. CDR3 nucleotides: TGTGCCTGGAGTGTCTCCACCTACGAGCAGTACTTC.

This chain links TRBV6-4 with TRBJ2-2; D uncertain. Germline V lookup: CDR1 MRHNA, CDR2 SNTAGT. Trimming removed 4 bases at V and 2 bases at J, with 8 bases between. The CDR3 loop spans 14 amino acids. CDR3 region: CASSGQTNTGELFF. CDR3 sequence (DNA): TGTGCCAGCAGTGGTCAGACTAACACCGGGGAGCTGTTTTTT.

Only one count was recorded for this clone. This rearrangement joins TRBV12-3 or TRBV12-4 to TRBJ1-5; D gene uncertain. V lost 6 bases and J 0 bases, leaving 6 bases between the germline ends. The CDR3 consists of 13 residues. CDR3 residues: CASSGVSNQPQHF. The CDR3 coding sequence is TGTGCCAGCAGCGGGGTTAGCAATCAGCCCCAGCATTTT.

The V call is TRBV28, the J call TRBJ2-2, with a possible D match to TRBD1 (5 bases). In germline, CDR1 is MDHEN, CDR2 SYDVKM. This CDR3 region has 14 residues. The V and J ends lost 3 bases and 6 bases respectively, with 11 bases between them. The CDR3 protein is CASSFQGPAGELFF. CDR3 bases: TGTGCCAGCAGTTTCCAGGGCCCGGCCGGGGAGCTGTTTTTT.

This clone was recorded only once. The chain links TRBV5-1 to TRBJ2-2; D unclear. This CDR3 has 15 amino acids. The V gene's germline CDR1 is SGHRS and CDR2 YFSETQ. V lost 3 bases and J 4 bases, leaving 13 bases between the germline ends. CDR3 sequence: CASSSLPALTGELFF. In DNA form, the CDR3 reads TGCGCCAGCAGCTCCCTCCCGGCTCTCACCGGGGAGCTGTTTTTT.

The J gene is TRBJ2-1, the V gene TRBV15, with D possibly matching TRBD1 (6 bases). The germline V gene has CDR1 LNHNV and CDR2 YYDKDF (reference sequence). The CDR3 has 13 residues. V lost 6 bases, J lost 4 bases, and 10 bases lay in between. The CDR3 here is CATRQGRYNEQFF. In nucleotides, the CDR3 is TGTGCCACCAGACAGGGAAGGTACAATGAGCAGTTCTTC.

CDR3: CASSVAASLYNEQFF. CDR3 sequence (DNA): TGTGCCAGCAGCGTGGCGGCGTCCTTATACAATGAGCAGTTCTTC. The chain links TRBV5-5 to TRBJ2-1; no reliable D call. Germline V gives CDR1 SGHKS, CDR2 YYEKEE (reference sequence). V gave up 4 bases and J gave up 4 bases, with 15 bases separating them. The CDR3 length is 15 residues.

V usage is TRBV27 and J usage is TRBJ2-5; D is uncertain. Trimming removed 5 bases from V and 7 bases from J, with 17 bases in between. Germline-derived CDR1 and CDR2 are MNHEY and SMNVEV (reference sequence). CDR3 length: 14 amino acids. The CDR3 coding sequence is TGTGCCAGCAGTCCTCAAATAAACCTGGGGACCCAGTACTTC. Translation: CASSPQINLGTQYF.

The chain couples TRBV4-2 to TRBJ2-3, with D possibly being TRBD2 (5 bases). Germline CDR1 and CDR2: LGHNA and YNFKEQ. V was shortened by 0 bases and J by 6 bases, with 10 bases between the two germline ends. The CDR3 length is 14 residues. Here the CDR3 DNA reads TGTGCCAGCAGCCAAGAAAGTAGAGGGGATACGCAGTATTTT. Its protein product is CASSQESRGDTQYF.